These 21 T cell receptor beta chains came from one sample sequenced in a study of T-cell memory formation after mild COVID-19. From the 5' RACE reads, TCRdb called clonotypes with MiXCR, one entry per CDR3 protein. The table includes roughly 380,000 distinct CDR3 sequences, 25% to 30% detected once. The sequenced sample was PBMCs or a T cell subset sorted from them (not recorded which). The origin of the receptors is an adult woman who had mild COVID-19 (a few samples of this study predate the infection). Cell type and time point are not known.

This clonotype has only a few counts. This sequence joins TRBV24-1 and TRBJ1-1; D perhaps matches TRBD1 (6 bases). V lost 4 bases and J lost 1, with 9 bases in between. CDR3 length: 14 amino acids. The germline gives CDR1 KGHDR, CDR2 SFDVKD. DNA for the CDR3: TGTGCCACCAGTGACCCGGACAGGAACACTGAAGCTTTCTTT. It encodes CATSDPDRNTEAFF.

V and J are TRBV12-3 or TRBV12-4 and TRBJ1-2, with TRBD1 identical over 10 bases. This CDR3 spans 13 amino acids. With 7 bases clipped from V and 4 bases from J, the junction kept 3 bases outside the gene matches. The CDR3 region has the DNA TGTGCCAGCACCAGGACAGGGGGCTATGGCTACACCTTC. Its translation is CASTRTGGYGYTF.

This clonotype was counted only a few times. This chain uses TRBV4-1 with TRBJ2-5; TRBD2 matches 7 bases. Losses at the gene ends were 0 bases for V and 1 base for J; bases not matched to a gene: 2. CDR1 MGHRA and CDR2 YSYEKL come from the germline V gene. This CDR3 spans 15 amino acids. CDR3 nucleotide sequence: TGCGCCAGCAGCCAAGAAGGGAGGGTCCAAGAGACCCAGTACTTC. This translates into CASSQEGRVQETQYF.

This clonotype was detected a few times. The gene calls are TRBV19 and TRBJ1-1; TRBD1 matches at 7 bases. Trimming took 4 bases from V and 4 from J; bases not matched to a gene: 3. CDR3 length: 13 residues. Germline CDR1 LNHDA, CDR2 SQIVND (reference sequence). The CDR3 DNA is TGTGCCAGTAGTACGAACAGGGGCACTGAAGCTTTCTTT. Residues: CASSTNRGTEAFF.

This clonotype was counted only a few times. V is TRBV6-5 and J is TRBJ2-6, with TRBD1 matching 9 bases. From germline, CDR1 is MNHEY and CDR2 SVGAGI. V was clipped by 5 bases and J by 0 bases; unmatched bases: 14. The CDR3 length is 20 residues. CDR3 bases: TGTGCCAGCAGTCGGGGGACAGGGCACTACATTATCTCTGGGGCCAACGTCCTGACTTTC. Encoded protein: CASSRGTGHYIISGANVLTF.

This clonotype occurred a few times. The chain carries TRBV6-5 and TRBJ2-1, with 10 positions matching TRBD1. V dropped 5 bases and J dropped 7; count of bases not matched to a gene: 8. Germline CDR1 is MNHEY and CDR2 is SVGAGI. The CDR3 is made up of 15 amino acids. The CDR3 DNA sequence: TGTGCCAGCAGTGAGGGACAGGGGATGTTGAATGAGCAGTTCTTC. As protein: CASSEGQGMLNEQFF.

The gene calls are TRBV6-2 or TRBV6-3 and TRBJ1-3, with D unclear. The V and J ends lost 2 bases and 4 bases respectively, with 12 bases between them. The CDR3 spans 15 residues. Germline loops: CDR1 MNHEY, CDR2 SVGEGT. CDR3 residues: CASSYPGYKGNTIYF. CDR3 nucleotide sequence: TGTGCCAGCAGTTACCCGGGCTACAAGGGAAACACCATATATTTT.

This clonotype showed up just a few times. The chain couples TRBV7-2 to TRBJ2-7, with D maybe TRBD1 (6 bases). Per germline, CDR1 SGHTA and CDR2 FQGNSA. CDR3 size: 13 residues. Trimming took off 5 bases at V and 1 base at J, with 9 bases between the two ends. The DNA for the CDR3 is TGTGCCAGCAGCCGACAGGTGTCCTACGAGCAGTACTTC. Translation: CASSRQVSYEQYF.

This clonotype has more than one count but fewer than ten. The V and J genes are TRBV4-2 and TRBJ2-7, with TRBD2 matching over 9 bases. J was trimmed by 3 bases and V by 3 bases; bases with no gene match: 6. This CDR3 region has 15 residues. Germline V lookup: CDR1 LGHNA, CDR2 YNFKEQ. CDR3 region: CASSHQLAGIYEQYF. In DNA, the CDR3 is TGTGCCAGCAGCCACCAGCTAGCGGGAATCTACGAGCAGTACTTC.

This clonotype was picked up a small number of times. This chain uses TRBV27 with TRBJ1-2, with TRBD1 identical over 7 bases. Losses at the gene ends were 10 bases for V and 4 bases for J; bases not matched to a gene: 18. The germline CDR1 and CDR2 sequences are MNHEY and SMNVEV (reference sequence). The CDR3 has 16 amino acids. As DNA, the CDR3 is TGTGCCACCCCCCTCCGGCGGGACAGTCTGGCCTATGGCTACACCTTC. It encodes CATPLRRDSLAYGYTF.

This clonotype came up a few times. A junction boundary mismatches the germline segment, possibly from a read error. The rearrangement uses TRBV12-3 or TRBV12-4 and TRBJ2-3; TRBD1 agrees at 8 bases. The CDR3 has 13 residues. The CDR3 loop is CASSLLFATGGSF. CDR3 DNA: TGTGCCAGCAGTCTCTTGTTTGCCACAGGGGGGAGTTTT.

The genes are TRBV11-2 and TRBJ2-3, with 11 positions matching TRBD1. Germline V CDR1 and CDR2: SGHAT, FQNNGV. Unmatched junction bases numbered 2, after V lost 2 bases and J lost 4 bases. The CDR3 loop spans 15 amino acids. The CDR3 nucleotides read TGTGCCAGCAGCTTAATGGGACAGGGGGCAGATACGCAGTATTTT. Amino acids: CASSLMGQGADTQYF.

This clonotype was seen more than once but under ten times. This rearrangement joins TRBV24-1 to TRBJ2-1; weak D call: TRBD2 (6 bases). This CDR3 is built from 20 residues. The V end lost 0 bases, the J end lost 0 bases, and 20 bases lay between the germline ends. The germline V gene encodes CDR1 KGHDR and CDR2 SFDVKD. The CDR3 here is CATSDLPRGTLISSYNEQFF. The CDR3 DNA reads TGTGCCACCAGTGATTTGCCTCGGGGGACCCTGATAAGCTCCTACAATGAGCAGTTCTTC.

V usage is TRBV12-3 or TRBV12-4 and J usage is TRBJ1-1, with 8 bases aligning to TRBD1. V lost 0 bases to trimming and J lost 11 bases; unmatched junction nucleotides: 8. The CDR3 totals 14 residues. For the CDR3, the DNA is TGTGCCAGCAGTTTAGCTGTCCAGGGGGCTGGGGCTTTCTTT. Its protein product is CASSLAVQGAGAFF.

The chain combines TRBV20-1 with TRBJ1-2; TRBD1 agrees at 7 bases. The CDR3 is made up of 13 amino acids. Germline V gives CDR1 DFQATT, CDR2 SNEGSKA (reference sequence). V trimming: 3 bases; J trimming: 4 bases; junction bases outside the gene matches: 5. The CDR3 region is CSARTGFGYGYTF. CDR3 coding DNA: TGCAGTGCTAGGACAGGGTTTGGCTATGGCTACACCTTC.

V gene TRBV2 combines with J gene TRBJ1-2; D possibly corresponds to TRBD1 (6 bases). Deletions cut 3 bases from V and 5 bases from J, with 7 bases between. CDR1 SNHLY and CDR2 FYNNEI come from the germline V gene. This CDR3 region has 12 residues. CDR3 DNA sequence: TGTGCCAGCAGTGATGGACAGTATGGCTACACCTTC. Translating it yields CASSDGQYGYTF.

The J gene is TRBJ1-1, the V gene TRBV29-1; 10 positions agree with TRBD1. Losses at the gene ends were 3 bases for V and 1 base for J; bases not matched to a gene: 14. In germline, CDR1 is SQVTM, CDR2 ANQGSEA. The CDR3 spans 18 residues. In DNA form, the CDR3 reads TGCAGCGTTGAGCGACAGGGGGCTGGAGTATATGGGAACACTGAAGCTTTCTTT. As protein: CSVERQGAGVYGNTEAFF.

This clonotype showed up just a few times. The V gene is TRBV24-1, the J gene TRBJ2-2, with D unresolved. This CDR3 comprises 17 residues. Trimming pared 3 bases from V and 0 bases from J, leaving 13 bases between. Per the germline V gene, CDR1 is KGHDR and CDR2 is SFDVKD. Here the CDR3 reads CATSDPMLGTNTGELFF. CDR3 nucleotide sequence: TGTGCCACCAGTGATCCCATGTTGGGGACGAACACCGGGGAGCTGTTTTTT.

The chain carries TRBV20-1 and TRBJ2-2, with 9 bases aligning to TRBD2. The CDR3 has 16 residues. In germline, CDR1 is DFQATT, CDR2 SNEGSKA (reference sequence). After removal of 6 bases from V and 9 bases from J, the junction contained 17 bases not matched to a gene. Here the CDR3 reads CSARASGISEARELFF. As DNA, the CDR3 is TGCAGTGCCAGGGCTAGCGGGATATCGGAAGCAAGGGAGCTGTTTTTT.

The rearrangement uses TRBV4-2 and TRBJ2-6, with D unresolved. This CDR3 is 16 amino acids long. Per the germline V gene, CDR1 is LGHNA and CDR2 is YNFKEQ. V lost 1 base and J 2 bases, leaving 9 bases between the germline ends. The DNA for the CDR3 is TGTGCCAGCAGCCAAGGGTCCGTCACTGGGGCCAACGTCCTGACTTTC. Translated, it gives CASSQGSVTGANVLTF.

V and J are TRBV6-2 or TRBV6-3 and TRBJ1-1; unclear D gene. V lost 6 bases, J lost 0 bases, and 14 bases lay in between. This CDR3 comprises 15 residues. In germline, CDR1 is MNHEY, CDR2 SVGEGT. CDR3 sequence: CASSLPSPMNTEAFF. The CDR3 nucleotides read TGTGCCAGCAGCCTCCCCTCCCCCATGAACACTGAAGCTTTCTTT.